At least ten counts were recorded for the clone carrying this T cell receptor beta chain. These data originate in a study of neurological immune-mediated disorders. Per germline, CDR1 DFQATT and CDR2 SNEGSKA (reference sequence). With V trimmed by 0 bases and J by 6 bases, 3 bases remained unmatched. The CDR3 runs to 15 residues. By 5'RACE with 10-nucleotide random UMIs, the cDNA was made. MiXCR, run by TCRdb on the 5' RACE reads, gives a single entry per CDR3 protein. The table lists tens of thousands of distinct CDR3 sequences, approximately 5.8% of them singletons. This sequence originates from a woman between 18 and 29 years old with multiple sclerosis. Sequencing used CD4+ T cells from blood. This sequence joins TRBV20-1 and TRBJ2-2, with 11 positions matching TRBD1. The CDR3 coding sequence is TGCAGTGCTAGAGACCCGGGACAGGGGGCCGGGGAGCTGTTTTTT. Protein: CSARDPGQGAGELFF.